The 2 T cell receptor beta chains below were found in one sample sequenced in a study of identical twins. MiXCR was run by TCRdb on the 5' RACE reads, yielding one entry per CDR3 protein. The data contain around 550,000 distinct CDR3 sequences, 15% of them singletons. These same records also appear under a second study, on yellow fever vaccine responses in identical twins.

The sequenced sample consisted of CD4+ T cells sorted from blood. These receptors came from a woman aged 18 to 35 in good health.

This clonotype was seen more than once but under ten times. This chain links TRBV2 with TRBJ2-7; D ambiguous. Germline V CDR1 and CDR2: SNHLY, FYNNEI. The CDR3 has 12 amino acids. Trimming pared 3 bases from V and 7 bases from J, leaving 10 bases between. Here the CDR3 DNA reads TGTGCCAGCAGTGACCTCCCTCAAGAGCAGTACTTC. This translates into CASSDLPQEQYF.

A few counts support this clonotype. CDR3 region: CASSIRREGLYEQYF. The CDR3 region has the DNA TGTGCCAGTAGTATTCGGCGGGAGGGACTATACGAGCAGTACTTC. V usage is TRBV19 and J usage is TRBJ2-7; 9 bases fit TRBD2. The length of the CDR3 is 15 residues. After removal of 3 bases from V and 4 bases from J, the junction contained 7 bases not matched to a gene. CDR1 and CDR2 from the germline V gene are LNHDA and SQIVND (reference sequence).